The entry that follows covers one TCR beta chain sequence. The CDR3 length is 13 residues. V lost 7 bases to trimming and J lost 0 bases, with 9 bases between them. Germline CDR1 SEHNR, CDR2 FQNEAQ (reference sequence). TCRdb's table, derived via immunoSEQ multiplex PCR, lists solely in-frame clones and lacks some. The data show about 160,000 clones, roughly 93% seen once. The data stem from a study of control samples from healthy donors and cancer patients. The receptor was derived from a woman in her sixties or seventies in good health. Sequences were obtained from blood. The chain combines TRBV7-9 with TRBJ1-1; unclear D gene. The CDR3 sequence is CASIARVNTEAFF. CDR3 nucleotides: TGTGCCAGCATCGCACGGGTGAACACTGAAGCTTTCTTT.